This TCR beta chain was recorded in a study of control samples from healthy donors and cancer patients. The CDR3 runs to 13 residues. The germline gives CDR1 SGHAT, CDR2 FQNNGV. V dropped 5 bases and J dropped 10 bases, with 12 bases sitting between them. Repertoires were generated with immunoSEQ multiplex PCR, while TCRdb's copy carries only in-frame clones and drops some. The data show 35,000 to 55,000 clones, with less than 95% seen just once and approximately 23% held by the top ten. Sequences were obtained from PBMCs. The chain couples TRBV11-2 to TRBJ1-6; D gene unclear. The receptor was derived from a woman in her thirties or forties with head and neck cancer. CDR3 sequence: CASSPPRRSPLHF. CDR3 in DNA: TGTGCCAGCAGCCCCCCCCGGAGGTCACCCCTCCACTTT.